What follows is one TCR beta chain and its context. Its antigen target is currently unknown. Sequencing ends 3 residues short of the CDR3 end; the germline J gene provides the rest. The data derive from a study of T cells in women clearing cervical HPV infection (dated by TCRdb to the late 2010s). Looking at the study overall: The cases were 25 to 30 women with histologically confirmed HPV16-related CIN3 or worse, and 2 of these cases were invasive cancers. Controls were approximately 25 women whose single incident HPV16 infection cleared within 12 months without precancer or cancer developing. Case blood was taken at the visit when the lesion was first identified, whereas control blood was taken when infection was no longer detected. Among cases, blood sampling occurred a median of 149 days after lesion detection, with an interquartile range of roughly 85 to 200 days. Since HLA typing was available for only a few women, HLA type could not be ruled out as a confounder. Nested within Costa Rica's Guanacaste HPV Natural History Study, an exploratory proof-of-principle case-control study compared TCR repertoires across cervical HPV16 outcomes. Cases and controls were matched on age within five years and on year of sample collection. Cases had a median age of 34 years and controls had a median age of around 41, with no significant differences in baseline characteristics. In the parent cohort, 10,000 to 11,000 women aged 18 or older were enrolled in Guanacaste, Costa Rica, during about 1992 to 1994 and then followed for around seven years. Five blinded duplicates per group were added as quality controls, so that 60 or so samples were obtained: 50 or so participants and 10 replicates. Study-wide conclusions, independent of this receptor: Because the number of T cells in each sample was unknown, differences in richness could reflect differing T-cell content rather than repertoire biology. CIN3+ cases had significantly higher TCR repertoire richness than controls across sequencing depths, but evenness did not differ between the groups. Cases had lower TRBV6-7 relative abundance than controls (approximately 0.11% versus 0.16%; Bonferroni P = 0.0008). Because of the cross-sectional design, the study could not determine whether the associations came before infection or resulted from infection, and neither effector/memory subsets nor HPV-specific T cells were isolated. By combining richness with V gene abundances, random forest classifiers separated cases from controls with an estimated AUC of roughly 0.8.

Every participant had a single incident cervical HPV16 infection, and women with prevalent HPV16 infections were excluded. Cervical HPV DNA was detected by MY09/MY11 PCR and genotyped by dot-blot hybridization. Approximately 15 mL of heparinized blood were centrifuged, and the buffy coat was aliquoted, frozen at -30°C, then stored at -80°C. QIAGEN kits were used to extract genomic DNA from buffy coat specimens. The immunoSEQ assay used multiplex PCR to amplify TCR beta CDR3 regions from an average of about 1,200 ng of genomic DNA per sample. To correct primer bias, the assay used a complete synthetic TCR repertoire to set an amplification baseline. The amplicons were sequenced using the Illumina platform. Turning to the authors' computational methods: Sequence errors were corrected by clustering with frequency ratios and a modified nearest-neighbor algorithm, and the sequences were then analyzed in the immunoSEQ Analyzer using IMGT gene definitions. At each rarefaction depth, TCR richness and evenness were averaged over 20 rarefaction repeats, and samples with fewer sequences than the depth were excluded. Wilcoxon rank sum tests with FDR correction were used to compare V, D and J gene relative abundances between the groups. An intraclass correlation of approximately 96% for TCR richness and an average of around 76% across 66 gene segments were obtained from the blinded duplicates. TCRdb holds this immuneACCESS table with in-frame rearrangements only. Some clones are missing; in checked studies, unresolved V genes explain under half, and the rest has no known cause. From that table come the V and J calls and clone size; the DNA was used to work out D and trimming. The sample table holds around 31,000 clones. The ten largest clones capture about 3.1% of the sample.

CDR1 is given as SNHLY and CDR2 as FYNNEI, both from the germline V gene. Counted from cysteine to phenylalanine, this CDR3 has 15 amino acids. Sequencing covers 36 bases of the CDR3, shown here with the frame starting at base 1. Sequencing was done on a sample of blood buffy coat. The sequence links TRBV2 to TRBJ1-2; the D gene is possibly TRBD1, with 5 bases matching. The sequence came from a woman aged 18 to 75 with a cervical HPV16 infection that either progressed to CIN3+ or cleared (not recorded which). The covered CDR3 bases are TGTGCCACATCGACAGTGCCGAGCTCCTACAATGAC. The translation is CATSTVPSSYND. The whole CDR3 region reads CATSTVPSSYNDYTF. The entire variable domain, with the stretches around the CDR3 drawn from the reference TRBV2 and TRBJ1-2 proteins, is EPEVTQTPSHQVTQMGQEVILRCVPISNHLYFYWYRQILGQKVEFLVSFYNNEISEKSEIFDDQFSVERPDGSNFTLKIRSTKLEDSAMYFCATSTVPSSYNDYTFGSGTRLTVV.